Listed below are T cell receptor beta chains from one sample, sequenced in a study of response to subunit inactivated influenza vaccine. From the RT-PCR reads, TCRdb called clonotypes with MiXCR, one entry per CDR3 protein. The table includes about 830,000 distinct CDR3 sequences, approximately 17% detected once. Here the sequenced sample was PBMCs from blood, taken about 5 days after vaccination. The source is a man aged 45-65 years who received an inactivated influenza vaccine. The CDR3 runs from the conserved cysteine through the conserved F or W. Each record gives: D gene, CDR3 length, V gene, J gene, clone size, CDR3 DNA, CDR3 protein. The D gene is left open where the match is weak. The size of a clone is reported for some rows only, either as once, few or many, or as a class for expanded clones.

d_gene: -
len: 15
v_gene: TRBV4-3
j_gene: TRBJ2-2
abundance: few
CDR3nt: TGCGCCAGCAGCCCAAATGCCGTGAACACCGGGGAGCTGTTTTTT
CDR3aa: CASSPNAVNTGELFF

d_gene: TRBD2
len: 15
v_gene: TRBV7-3
j_gene: TRBJ2-1
abundance: few
CDR3nt: TGTGCCAGCAGCATCGCGGGAGGGCGAAACAATGAGCAGTTCTTC
CDR3aa: CASSIAGGRNNEQFF

d_gene: TRBD2
len: 15
v_gene: TRBV7-2
j_gene: TRBJ2-1
abundance: few
CDR3nt: TGTGCCAGCAGCTTACAGGCTAGCGGTAGTAATGAGCAGTTCTTC
CDR3aa: CASSLQASGSNEQFF

d_gene: TRBD1
len: 16
v_gene: TRBV20-1
j_gene: TRBJ1-5
abundance: few
CDR3nt: TGCAGTGCTAGAGCTATGGACAGGGTTAGCAATCAGCCCCAGCATTTT
CDR3aa: CSARAMDRVSNQPQHF

d_gene: TRBD2
len: 15
v_gene: TRBV7-2
j_gene: TRBJ2-7
abundance: many
CDR3nt: TGTGCCAGCAGCTTAGGGGTGGCGGGAGGCTACGAGCAGTACTTC
CDR3aa: CASSLGVAGGYEQYF

d_gene: TRBD2
len: 17
v_gene: TRBV28
j_gene: TRBJ2-3
abundance: few
CDR3nt: TGTGCCAGCAGACGGACTAGCGGGGGCTCTAGCACAGATACGCAGTATTTT
CDR3aa: CASRRTSGGSSTDTQYF

d_gene: TRBD1
len: 15
v_gene: TRBV6-2/TRBV6-3
j_gene: TRBJ2-7
abundance: few
CDR3nt: TGTGCCAGCAGATTAACCGGGACAGGGACCTACGAGCAGTACTTC
CDR3aa: CASRLTGTGTYEQYF

d_gene: -
len: 13
v_gene: TRBV10-3
j_gene: TRBJ2-1
abundance: -
CDR3nt: TGTGCCATGGGACCAATTAACTACAATGAGCAGTTCTTC
CDR3aa: CAMGPINYNEQFF

d_gene: -
len: 15
v_gene: TRBV7-2
j_gene: TRBJ2-7
abundance: -
CDR3nt: TGTGCCAGCAGCTCTTCGGGCATACCCTCCTACGAGCAGTACTTC
CDR3aa: CASSSSGIPSYEQYF

d_gene: TRBD2
len: 14
v_gene: TRBV12-3/TRBV12-4
j_gene: TRBJ2-7
abundance: -
CDR3nt: TGTGCCAGCAGTCTCGGGGGGGGAGTCCACGAGCAGTACTTC
CDR3aa: CASSLGGGVHEQYF

d_gene: -
len: 13
v_gene: TRBV11-2
j_gene: TRBJ2-5
abundance: few
CDR3nt: TGTGCCAGCAGCCCCGAGTTGGGGGAGACCCAGTACTTC
CDR3aa: CASSPELGETQYF

d_gene: -
len: 18
v_gene: TRBV24-1
j_gene: TRBJ2-6
abundance: few
CDR3nt: TGTGCCACCAGTGCCCACACCTTTGAGGCCTCTGGGGCCAACGTCCTGACTTTC
CDR3aa: CATSAHTFEASGANVLTF

d_gene: TRBD1
len: 13
v_gene: TRBV3-1
j_gene: TRBJ1-2
abundance: few
CDR3nt: TGTGCCAGCAGCACCCAGGGGGCGCATGGCTACACCTTC
CDR3aa: CASSTQGAHGYTF

d_gene: TRBD2
len: 15
v_gene: TRBV20-1
j_gene: TRBJ2-3
abundance: -
CDR3nt: TGCAGTGCTCTCAGGCAGGCTAGCGGGAAAGATACGCAGTATTTT
CDR3aa: CSALRQASGKDTQYF

d_gene: -
len: 16
v_gene: TRBV7-6
j_gene: TRBJ2-5
abundance: -
CDR3nt: TGTGCCAGCAGCTTAGCCGGTGGGACCCTCCAAGAGACCCAGTACTTC
CDR3aa: CASSLAGGTLQETQYF

d_gene: TRBD1
len: 14
v_gene: TRBV12-3/TRBV12-4
j_gene: TRBJ2-7
abundance: few
CDR3nt: TGTGCCAGCTCCGGGACAGGGGTTCCCTACGAGCAGTACTTC
CDR3aa: CASSGTGVPYEQYF

d_gene: -
len: 14
v_gene: TRBV7-9
j_gene: TRBJ2-3
abundance: -
CDR3nt: TGTGCCAGCAGCGACCGACGTAGCACAGATACGCAGTATTTT
CDR3aa: CASSDRRSTDTQYF

d_gene: TRBD1
len: 15
v_gene: TRBV5-1
j_gene: TRBJ2-5
abundance: few
CDR3nt: TGCGCCAGCAGCTTCCTCTCAGGGGGCCGGGAGACCCAGTACTTC
CDR3aa: CASSFLSGGRETQYF

d_gene: -
len: 11
v_gene: TRBV20-1
j_gene: TRBJ1-5
abundance: -
CDR3nt: TGCAGTGCTGCAAGGGACCAGCCCCAGCATTTT
CDR3aa: CSAARDQPQHF

d_gene: TRBD2
len: 14
v_gene: TRBV20-1
j_gene: TRBJ2-7
abundance: many
CDR3nt: TGCAGTGCTACGCGGGAGTCCCCCTCCTACGAGCAGTACTTC
CDR3aa: CSATRESPSYEQYF

d_gene: TRBD2
len: 15
v_gene: TRBV18
j_gene: TRBJ2-7
abundance: -
CDR3nt: TGTGCCAGCTCACCACCGTCGGGGGGGCCCCACGAGCAGTACTTC
CDR3aa: CASSPPSGGPHEQYF

d_gene: TRBD2
len: 12
v_gene: TRBV27
j_gene: TRBJ2-7
abundance: few
CDR3nt: TGTGCCAGCGGGACTAGCGGCAGCGAGCAGTACTTC
CDR3aa: CASGTSGSEQYF

d_gene: -
len: 10
v_gene: TRBV29-1
j_gene: TRBJ2-7
abundance: -
CDR3nt: TGCAGCGTTTCCCTGGGTGAGCAGTACTTC
CDR3aa: CSVSLGEQYF

d_gene: -
len: 14
v_gene: TRBV5-5
j_gene: TRBJ2-7
abundance: few
CDR3nt: TGTGCCAGCATGCGACAGGCACTATCCTACGAGCAGTACTTC
CDR3aa: CASMRQALSYEQYF

d_gene: TRBD2
len: 16
v_gene: TRBV9
j_gene: TRBJ2-1
abundance: few
CDR3nt: TGTGCCAGCAGCGTAGGAACTAGCGGGAGGGTTAATGAGCAGTTCTTC
CDR3aa: CASSVGTSGRVNEQFF

d_gene: -
len: 12
v_gene: TRBV12-3/TRBV12-4
j_gene: TRBJ2-2
abundance: many
CDR3nt: TGTGCCAGCAGTTTAGCCCCCGGGGAGCTGTTTTTT
CDR3aa: CASSLAPGELFF

d_gene: TRBD2
len: 15
v_gene: TRBV7-3
j_gene: TRBJ2-3
abundance: few
CDR3nt: TGTGCCAGCAGCGCTAGCGGAGTCCGCACAGATACGCAGTATTTT
CDR3aa: CASSASGVRTDTQYF

d_gene: -
len: 12
v_gene: TRBV20-1
j_gene: TRBJ2-2
abundance: few
CDR3nt: TGCAGTACAGGGATAGGCACCGGGGAGCTGTTTTTT
CDR3aa: CSTGIGTGELFF

d_gene: -
len: 13
v_gene: TRBV6-1
j_gene: TRBJ1-2
abundance: few
CDR3nt: TGTGCCAGCAGCAACGACATAAGCTATGGCTACACCTTC
CDR3aa: CASSNDISYGYTF

d_gene: -
len: 16
v_gene: TRBV7-2
j_gene: TRBJ2-1
abundance: -
CDR3nt: TGTGCCAGCAGCCCAGGACTAGGAGGGGGGCAAGAGACCCAGTTCTTC
CDR3aa: CASSPGLGGGQETQFF

d_gene: TRBD2
len: 16
v_gene: TRBV12-3/TRBV12-4
j_gene: TRBJ2-5
abundance: -
CDR3nt: TGTGCCAGCAGTTTCCGACTAGCGGGACCCCAAGAGACCCAGTACTTC
CDR3aa: CASSFRLAGPQETQYF

d_gene: -
len: 15
v_gene: TRBV24-1
j_gene: TRBJ2-7
abundance: -
CDR3nt: TGTGCCACCAGTGATACCGGGACACCTTGGGACGAGCAGTACTTC
CDR3aa: CATSDTGTPWDEQYF

d_gene: -
len: 13
v_gene: TRBV7-9
j_gene: TRBJ2-7
abundance: -
CDR3nt: TGTGCCAGCAGCTTATTCAGGAGGGACGAGCAGTACTTC
CDR3aa: CASSLFRRDEQYF

d_gene: -
len: 17
v_gene: TRBV20-1
j_gene: TRBJ1-1
abundance: few
CDR3nt: TGCAGTGCCCAGGGACGCCGGGGGCGAGGCATGAGCACTGAAGCTTTCTTT
CDR3aa: CSAQGRRGRGMSTEAFF

d_gene: -
len: 14
v_gene: TRBV12-3/TRBV12-4
j_gene: TRBJ2-5
abundance: few
CDR3nt: TGTGCCAGTCTCTTAGAGGGCAGGGCGGAGACCCAGTACTTC
CDR3aa: CASLLEGRAETQYF

d_gene: TRBD2
len: 14
v_gene: TRBV6-1
j_gene: TRBJ2-1
abundance: -
CDR3nt: TGTGCCAGCAGTCGGGTAGCGGGAGCCTATGAGCAGTTCTTC
CDR3aa: CASSRVAGAYEQFF

d_gene: TRBD1
len: 13
v_gene: TRBV28
j_gene: TRBJ2-7
abundance: -
CDR3nt: TGTGCCAGCAGATGGGACAGGGACTACGAGCAGTACTTC
CDR3aa: CASRWDRDYEQYF

d_gene: TRBD1
len: 16
v_gene: TRBV4-3
j_gene: TRBJ2-1
abundance: -
CDR3nt: TGCGCCAGCAGCCTACACTCGACAGGGGGGAGGAATGAGCAGTTCTTC
CDR3aa: CASSLHSTGGRNEQFF

d_gene: TRBD2
len: 15
v_gene: TRBV7-9
j_gene: TRBJ2-7
abundance: few
CDR3nt: TGTGCCAGCGGACGGGCGGGGGAGAACTACTTGGAGCAGTACTTC
CDR3aa: CASGRAGENYLEQYF

d_gene: -
len: 16
v_gene: TRBV28
j_gene: TRBJ2-3
abundance: few
CDR3nt: TGTGCCATCCATCCGACGGGGCTAGCACACAGGGATACGCAGTATTTT
CDR3aa: CAIHPTGLAHRDTQYF

d_gene: -
len: 16
v_gene: TRBV20-1
j_gene: TRBJ2-7
abundance: few
CDR3nt: TGCAGTGCTAGAGATCTCTGGCAGGGTGCCCACTACGAGCAGTACTTC
CDR3aa: CSARDLWQGAHYEQYF

d_gene: -
len: 15
v_gene: TRBV7-9
j_gene: TRBJ2-3
abundance: -
CDR3nt: TGTGCCAGCAGCTTAGGGCAGCTCAGATCAGATACGCAGTATTTT
CDR3aa: CASSLGQLRSDTQYF

d_gene: TRBD1
len: 14
v_gene: TRBV10-3
j_gene: TRBJ1-2
abundance: few
CDR3nt: TGTGCCGTACGCGACTTGACAGGGAACTATGGCTACACCTTC
CDR3aa: CAVRDLTGNYGYTF

d_gene: -
len: 15
v_gene: TRBV6-5
j_gene: TRBJ2-1
abundance: few
CDR3nt: TGTGCCAGCAGTTACTTTGGGCCTTTCGGCTATGAGCAGTTCTTC
CDR3aa: CASSYFGPFGYEQFF

d_gene: TRBD2
len: 16
v_gene: TRBV18
j_gene: TRBJ2-7
abundance: -
CDR3nt: TGTGCCAGCTCACCACCCTGGACTAGCGGGGGGGCCCAGCAGTACTTC
CDR3aa: CASSPPWTSGGAQQYF

d_gene: TRBD1
len: 15
v_gene: TRBV6-1
j_gene: TRBJ1-2
abundance: few
CDR3nt: TGTGCCAGCAGAGAGCCGGGACAGGGGGACTATGGCTACACCTTC
CDR3aa: CASREPGQGDYGYTF

d_gene: TRBD1
len: 13
v_gene: TRBV29-1
j_gene: TRBJ2-1
abundance: few
CDR3nt: TGCAGCGTTGAACAGGGGGCGCCCGATGAGCAGTTCTTC
CDR3aa: CSVEQGAPDEQFF

d_gene: -
len: 14
v_gene: TRBV12-3/TRBV12-4
j_gene: TRBJ1-5
abundance: many
CDR3nt: TGTGCCAGCAGTCCGACAGGCGGCAATCAGCCCCAGCATTTT
CDR3aa: CASSPTGGNQPQHF